This T cell receptor (beta chain) was sequenced during a study of Graves' ophthalmopathy and Graves' hyperthyroidism. The length of the CDR3 is 16 residues. V lost 5 bases and J lost 8; bases outside the gene matches: 14. Germline V gene sequence: CDR1 SNHLY, CDR2 FYNNEI. The table lists this clonotype with a few counts. RNA transcripts served as template for amplifying TCR beta CDR3 sequences. HTBI primers served in a first-round RT-PCR, which a second-round multiplex PCR followed. TCRdb re-called the multiplex PCR reads through MiXCR, storing one row per CDR3 protein. Here the sample spans about 700,000 distinct CDR3 sequences, 40% being singletons.

This sequence originates from an adult man with Graves' ophthalmopathy. The chain employs TRBV2 and TRBJ2-5, with 10 bases identical to TRBD1. Sequencing was done on a sample of peripheral blood. This CDR3 is CASSYYGTGALSTQYF. In DNA, the CDR3 is TGTGCCAGCAGTTACTACGGGACAGGGGCCCTAAGCACCCAGTACTTC.